The 16 T cell receptor beta chains in this list originate from one sample, sequenced in a study of CD8 T cells in ankylosing spondylitis. Each CDR3 protein gets one entry after TCRdb re-called the 5' RACE reads with MiXCR. The sample consists of 150,000 to 200,000 distinct CDR3 sequences, 9.5% to 13% of them appearing once. Sequenced input: blood, either unsorted or a sorted T cell fraction (not recorded which). Receptors originate from a male donor with ankylosing spondylitis or in good health (not recorded which).

This clonotype was counted at least ten times. V and J are TRBV5-1 and TRBJ2-2; D not resolved. The CDR3 runs 14 residues. Trimming shortened V by 1 base and J by 1 base, and 5 bases separated the two germline ends. CDR1 is SGHRS, CDR2 YFSETQ, per germline. CDR3 amino acids: CASSLIRNTGELFF. CDR3 nucleotide sequence: TGCGCCAGCAGCTTGATCAGGAACACCGGGGAGCTGTTTTTT. Using reference TRBV5-1 and TRBJ2-2 for the parts outside the CDR3, the full variable domain is KAGVTQTPRYLIKTRGQQVTLSCSPISGHRSVSWYQQTPGQGLQFLFEYFSETQRNKGNFPGRFSGRQFSNSRSEMNVSTLELGDSALYLCASSLIRNTGELFFGEGSRLTVL.

This clonotype was counted many times. The rearrangement uses TRBV15 and TRBJ2-3, with D maybe TRBD2 (5 bases). Trimming took off 1 base at V and 2 bases at J, with 10 bases between the two ends. CDR3 size: 15 residues. The germline V gene has CDR1 LNHNV and CDR2 YYDKDF (reference sequence). CDR3 bases: TGTGCCACCAGCAGAGCACCTAGCCCCACAGATACGCAGTATTTT. Encoded protein: CATSRAPSPTDTQYF.

Ten or more counts support this clonotype. The chain links TRBV12-3 or TRBV12-4 to TRBJ2-7; 7 positions match TRBD2. The V gene end was trimmed by 5 bases and the J gene end by 0 bases; junction bases not matched to a gene: 7. The CDR3 runs to 15 residues. The CDR3 region has the DNA TGTGCCAGCAGTCGATCAGCGGGGTCCTCCTACGAGCAGTACTTC. Translating gives CASSRSAGSSYEQYF.

This clonotype was seen ten or more times. As DNA, the CDR3 is TGTGCCAGCAGTTATTTGAGCTCACCCCTCCACTTT. It translates to CASSYLSSPLHF. The rearrangement links TRBV6-5 to TRBJ1-6; D unresolved. V was cut by 3 bases and J by 10 bases, with 7 bases left in between. Germline V lookup: CDR1 MNHEY, CDR2 SVGAGI. The CDR3 is 12 residues long.

This clonotype was seen at least ten times. CDR3 residues: CSALAFVYGYTF. Here the CDR3 DNA reads TGCAGTGCACTCGCGTTTGTCTATGGCTACACCTTC. The gene calls are TRBV20-1 and TRBJ1-2, with D uncertain. V lost 6 bases and J 4 bases, leaving 12 bases between the germline ends. CDR3 length equals 12 residues. Germline CDR1 is DFQATT and CDR2 is SNEGSKA (reference sequence).

The chain employs TRBV9 and TRBJ2-3; no definite D call. The CDR3 has 13 amino acids. The germline V and J ends were trimmed by 0 bases and 2 bases, with 4 bases remaining between them. Germline V gene data show CDR1 as SGDLS and CDR2 as YYNGEE. In nucleotides, the CDR3 is TGTGCCAGCAGCGTAGACCCCACAGATACGCAGTATTTT. As protein: CASSVDPTDTQYF.

This clonotype showed up many times. The rearrangement uses TRBV12-3 or TRBV12-4 and TRBJ1-2, with 7 bases matching TRBD1. After removal of 3 bases from V and 8 bases from J, the junction contained 9 bases not matched to a gene. There are 14 residues in the CDR3. As DNA, the CDR3 is TGTGCCAGCAGTTTGACAGGGAGCGGAGACGGCTACACCTTC. The encoded protein is CASSLTGSGDGYTF.

Worth noting for this clonotype: Just one base apart from a much larger clone, this may be a read error. The CDR3 end shows no conserved phenylalanine or tryptophan, and so a read error is likely. The CDR3 region is CASSEDYQETQYY. The DNA for the CDR3 is TGTGCCAGCAGTGAGGACTACCAAGAGACCCAGTACTAC. The chain has TRBV2 and TRBJ2-5; a weak D match, TRBD2 (5 bases). The CDR3 extends over 13 amino acids. The germline V gene has CDR1 SNHLY and CDR2 FYNNEI. V shed 3 bases and J shed 0 bases, with 5 bases lying between them.

V gene TRBV20-1 combines with J gene TRBJ2-1; 12 nucleotides line up with TRBD2. The V segment lost 4 bases and the J segment 4 bases; nucleotides outside the gene matches: 5. Germline CDR1 and CDR2: DFQATT and SNEGSKA (reference sequence). This CDR3 is 15 amino acids long. This CDR3 is CSANPSGGGYNEQFF. The CDR3 bases are TGCAGTGCTAATCCTAGCGGGGGGGGTTACAATGAGCAGTTCTTC.

This clonotype was counted many times. This sequence joins TRBV12-3 or TRBV12-4 and TRBJ2-5; TRBD1 aligns across 9 bases. This CDR3 contains 13 residues. V shed 6 bases and J 4 bases; nucleotides not matched to a gene: 3. The CDR3 DNA sequence: TGTGCCAGCAGGACAGGGGGGCGAGAGACCCAGTACTTC. Translation gives CASRTGGRETQYF.

This clonotype came up many times. V gene TRBV5-1 combines with J gene TRBJ2-2, with TRBD1 matching over 7 bases. Looked up from germline, CDR1 is SGHRS and CDR2 is YFSETQ. The CDR3 sequence is 17 residues long. Germline trimming cut 2 bases from V and 1 base from J; bases unmatched to any gene: 8. The CDR3, as DNA: TGCGCCAGCAGCTTCACTCCGGACAGGAAGAACACCGGGGAGCTGTTTTTT. This gives the protein CASSFTPDRKNTGELFF. The complete variable domain, with remaining parts taken from reference TRBV5-1 and TRBJ2-2, reads KAGVTQTPRYLIKTRGQQVTLSCSPISGHRSVSWYQQTPGQGLQFLFEYFSETQRNKGNFPGRFSGRQFSNSRSEMNVSTLELGDSALYLCASSFTPDRKNTGELFFGEGSRLTVL.

The V and J genes are TRBV4-2 and TRBJ1-1; no clear D. Per germline, CDR1 LGHNA and CDR2 YNFKEQ. Trimming removed 4 bases from V and 3 bases from J, with 6 bases in between. The CDR3 covers 12 residues. The CDR3 protein is CASSPGYTEAFF. The CDR3 DNA reads TGTGCCAGCAGCCCGGGATACACTGAAGCTTTCTTT.

This clonotype was detected only a few times. The chain links TRBV7-9 to TRBJ2-3; unclear D gene. Germline V lookup: CDR1 SEHNR, CDR2 FQNEAQ (reference sequence). CDR3 length equals 13 residues. V was trimmed by 1 base and J by 4 bases, leaving 6 bases between them. CDR3 nucleotide sequence: TGTGCCAGCAGCTTAGATCACTCAGATACGCAGTATTTT. This gives the protein CASSLDHSDTQYF. The full variable domain, rest sourced from reference TRBV7-9 and TRBJ2-3, is DTGVSQNPRHKITKRGQNVTFRCDPISEHNRLYWYRQTLGQGPEFLTYFQNEAQLEKSRLLSDRFSAERPKGSFSTLEIQRTEQGDSAMYLCASSLDHSDTQYFGPGTRLTVL.

The J gene is TRBJ2-3, the V gene TRBV5-1; D unclear. Per the germline V gene, CDR1 is SGHRS and CDR2 is YFSETQ. V was cut by 0 bases and J by 2 bases, with 10 bases left in between. The CDR3 is 15 amino acids. CDR3 in amino acids: CASSLVGKLTDTQYF. CDR3 DNA sequence: TGCGCCAGCAGCTTGGTCGGAAAACTCACAGATACGCAGTATTTT.

This clonotype was recorded once. The rearrangement uses TRBV4-3 and TRBJ2-7, with 8 bases matching TRBD1. J gave up 4 bases and V 0 bases, and 8 bases lay outside the gene matches. Germline V gene lookup returns CDR1 LGHNA and CDR2 YSLEER. CDR3 length: 16 residues. The CDR3 sequence: CASSQDLSRGRYEQYF. The CDR3 DNA sequence: TGCGCCAGCAGCCAAGATTTAAGCAGGGGGCGGTACGAGCAGTACTTC.

This clonotype was seen a handful of times. This sequence joins TRBV20-1 and TRBJ1-6; TRBD1 agrees at 9 bases. Germline CDR1 is DFQATT and CDR2 is SNEGSKA (reference sequence). The CDR3 totals 13 residues. The trim removed 6 bases at V and 7 bases at J, leaving 4 bases unmatched. Written as DNA, the CDR3 is TGCAGTGCCCTTGACAGGGGGAATTCACCCCTCCACTTT. It codes for CSALDRGNSPLHF.